Below, 20 T cell receptor beta chains from the same sample are listed, as sequenced in a study of cytomegalovirus exposure and HLA in healthy donors. The PCR ran on 60 Vbeta and 13 Jbeta primers. Repertoires were generated with immunoSEQ multiplex PCR, while TCRdb's copy carries only in-frame clones and drops some. The sample has approximately 110,000 clones. The sequenced sample was PBMCs. Every receptor here comes from a man aged 40-49 years in good health and CMV-seropositive.

The chain uses TRBV4-1 and TRBJ2-7; maybe TRBD2 (6 bases). The CDR3 spans 15 residues. V dropped 0 bases and J dropped 6 bases, with 15 bases sitting between them. The germline V gene has CDR1 MGHRA and CDR2 YSYEKL. The CDR3 DNA reads as TGCGCCAGCAGCCAAGAAGCGCTAGCGCGTCGCGAGCAGTACTTC. Translated, it gives CASSQEALARREQYF.

The V call is TRBV28, the J call TRBJ1-4, with D uncertain. Trimming took off 8 bases at V and 4 bases at J, with 11 bases between the two ends. The CDR3 runs 13 residues. Germline V gene lookup returns CDR1 MDHEN and CDR2 SYDVKM. The CDR3: CASSSRNNEKLFF. The CDR3 DNA reads as TGTGCCAGCTCCTCGAGGAATAATGAAAAACTGTTTTTT.

This chain joins TRBV11-2 and TRBJ1-2, with a weak D call TRBD1 (6 bases). The V gene lost 5 bases and the J gene lost 5 bases, with 15 bases spanning the gap. The V gene's germline CDR1 is SGHAT and CDR2 FQNNGV. This CDR3 comprises 14 residues. CDR3 DNA: TGTGCCAGCAGCACTACAGGGTACGGTTATGGCTACACCTTC. Protein product: CASSTTGYGYGYTF.

The genes are TRBV5-6 and TRBJ1-5, with 10 bases that match TRBD1. Germline V gene lookup returns CDR1 SGHDT and CDR2 YYEEEE. V was pared by 1 base and J by 6 bases, with 7 bases of the junction left unmatched. The CDR3 spans 16 residues. The CDR3 region is CASSLRRTGGFQPQHF. CDR3 nucleotides: TGTGCCAGCAGCTTGCGTAGGACAGGGGGGTTTCAGCCCCAGCATTTT.

This chain links TRBV19 with TRBJ2-1; a weak D match, TRBD1 (6 bases). This CDR3 has 14 residues. The V gene lost 8 bases and the J gene lost 4 bases, with 15 bases spanning the gap. CDR1 is LNHDA, CDR2 SQIVND, per germline (reference sequence). CDR3 region: CASQGIGRYNEQFF. CDR3 sequence (DNA): TGTGCCAGTCAGGGGATTGGCCGTTACAATGAGCAGTTCTTC.

The chain links TRBV5-8 to TRBJ2-5; 8 bases align to TRBD1. CDR1 and CDR2 from the germline V gene are SGHTS and YDEGEE. The junction had 18 bases not matched to a gene; V was cut back by 7 bases and J by 1 base. The CDR3 is 18 residues long. The CDR3 sequence: CASGPLGQATRGQETQYF. In nucleotides, the CDR3 is TGTGCCAGCGGCCCCTTGGGACAGGCTACGAGGGGCCAAGAGACCCAGTACTTC.

V is TRBV15 and J is TRBJ1-2; TRBD1 might be the D (6 bases). Trimming stripped 5 bases from V and 8 bases from J, with 12 bases between. This CDR3 spans 12 amino acids. The germline CDR1 and CDR2 sequences are LNHNV and YYDKDF (reference sequence). The CDR3 sequence: CATSVTGLGYTF. In DNA, the CDR3 is TGTGCCACCAGCGTAACAGGGTTGGGCTACACCTTC.

The chain joins TRBV4-2 to TRBJ1-1; tentatively, D is TRBD1 (5 bases). The CDR3 length is 12 residues. The V end was cut by 4 bases, the J end by 10 bases, with 13 bases between. Per the germline V gene, CDR1 is LGHNA and CDR2 is YNFKEQ. This chain's CDR3 is CASSPRGARAFF. DNA of the CDR3: TGTGCCAGCAGCCCACGCGGGGCGCGAGCTTTCTTT.

The chain links TRBV27 to TRBJ2-3, with 7 bases that match TRBD1. V lost 3 bases to trimming and J lost 4 bases; unmatched junction nucleotides: 4. The CDR3 is 14 residues long. Germline CDR1 and CDR2: MNHEY and SMNVEV (reference sequence). The CDR3: CASSLSQGADTQYF. The CDR3 DNA follows: TGTGCCAGCAGTTTGAGTCAGGGGGCAGATACGCAGTATTTT.

This chain's CDR3 is CASTGLAEDNEQFF. The CDR3 DNA sequence: TGTGCCAGCACCGGACTAGCGGAGGACAATGAGCAGTTCTTC. This chain links TRBV27 with TRBJ2-1; TRBD2 agrees at 10 bases. CDR3 length equals 14 residues. Germline loops: CDR1 MNHEY, CDR2 SMNVEV (reference sequence). V gave up 7 bases and J gave up 5 bases; unmatched junction bases: 5.

J is TRBJ1-5 and V is TRBV28; D remains ambiguous. The V end was cut by 6 bases, the J end by 8 bases, with 11 bases between. Germline CDR1 and CDR2: MDHEN and SYDVKM. This CDR3 has 12 residues. The CDR3 nucleotides are TGTGCCAGCAGCCCCCCCTCGGAGCCCCAGCATTTT. Protein sequence: CASSPPSEPQHF.

The chain carries TRBV5-6 and TRBJ1-5; D is unclear. The CDR3 has 15 residues. Germline CDR1 reads SGHDT; CDR2 reads YYEEEE. With 0 bases removed from V and 0 bases from J, the gap between germline ends came to 7 bases. The CDR3 loop reads CASSLGPNSNQPQHF. CDR3 coding DNA: TGTGCCAGCAGCTTGGGTCCAAATAGCAATCAGCCCCAGCATTTT. Supplemented by reference TRBV5-6 and TRBJ1-5, the full variable domain reads DAGVTQSPTHLIKTRGQQVTLRCSPKSGHDTVSWYQQALGQGPQFIFQYYEEEERQRGNFPDRFSGHQFPNYSSELNVNALLLGDSALYLCASSLGPNSNQPQHFGDGTRLSIL.

The chain recombines TRBV6-5 with TRBJ2-7; no firm D call. CDR1 and CDR2 from the germline V gene are MNHEY and SVGAGI. V was shortened by 2 bases and J by 3 bases, with 8 bases between the two germline ends. The CDR3 has 13 amino acids. The CDR3 nucleotides read TGTGCCAGCAGTTACCCGGGTCTCTACGAGCAGTACTTC. Translation gives CASSYPGLYEQYF.

The chain uses TRBV4-3 and TRBJ1-4, with 7 bases lining up with TRBD1. The CDR3 loop spans 16 amino acids. Germline V gene lookup returns CDR1 LGHNA and CDR2 YSLEER. Losses at the gene ends were 3 bases for V and 1 base for J; bases not matched to a gene: 5. The CDR3 region has the DNA TGCGCCAGCAGCCACGACAGGGATCGAACTAATGAAAAACTGTTTTTT. Encoded protein: CASSHDRDRTNEKLFF.

The V call is TRBV20-1, the J call TRBJ2-5; 7 positions agree with TRBD2. J lost 9 bases, V lost 6 bases, and 7 bases had no gene match. There are 11 residues in the CDR3. Germline CDR1 and CDR2: DFQATT and SNEGSKA (reference sequence). CDR3 in DNA: TGCAGTGCCTTAGCGGGCAAGGCCCAGTACTTC. Translated: CSALAGKAQYF.

The chain recombines TRBV12-5 with TRBJ2-7; TRBD1 agrees at 8 bases. The CDR3 consists of 15 residues. Germline CDR1 is LGHNT and CDR2 is FRNRAP. Trimming took 3 bases from V and 2 from J; bases not matched to a gene: 6. CDR3 coding DNA: TGTGCTAGTGGTTTTGGGACAGGAGGGGCCTACGAGCAGTACTTC. Protein: CASGFGTGGAYEQYF.

The chain links TRBV19 to TRBJ1-2; D is perhaps TRBD1 (5 bases). The CDR3 consists of 14 residues. Deletions cut 5 bases from V and 5 bases from J, with 15 bases between. The germline V gene encodes CDR1 LNHDA and CDR2 SQIVND (reference sequence). CDR3 nucleotides: TGTGCCAGTAGTCCAAGGGGAATAGGGTATGGCTACACCTTC. The encoded protein is CASSPRGIGYGYTF.

The chain is built from TRBV27 and TRBJ2-3; the match to TRBD2 covers 9 bases. From germline, CDR1 is MNHEY and CDR2 SMNVEV (reference sequence). The CDR3 totals 14 residues. The ends lost 3 bases at V and 14 bases at J; junction bases unmatched: 12. The CDR3 sequence: CASSLIPGRGGRYF. CDR3 DNA: TGTGCCAGCAGTTTGATCCCAGGGCGGGGGGGACGGTATTTT.

This sequence joins TRBV5-1 and TRBJ2-1; 12 positions agree with TRBD2. Trimming cost V 1 base and J 5 bases; bases outside gene matches: 4. Germline V gene sequence: CDR1 SGHRS, CDR2 YFSETQ. This CDR3 comprises 16 residues. DNA of the CDR3: TGCGCCAGCAGCTTGACTAGCGGGAGGCCCAACAATGAGCAGTTCTTC. Protein sequence: CASSLTSGRPNNEQFF.

This chain connects TRBV19 to TRBJ2-2; 13 nucleotides agree with TRBD2. The CDR3 spans 19 residues. V shed 1 base, J shed 0 bases, and the junction held 5 bases outside the gene matches. CDR1 LNHDA and CDR2 SQIVND come from the germline V gene (reference sequence). The CDR3 DNA follows: TGTGCCAGTAGTATAGGCACTAGCGGGAGGGTGACGAACACCGGGGAGCTGTTTTTT. Residues: CASSIGTSGRVTNTGELFF. The full variable domain, completed using reference TRBV19 and TRBJ2-2, is DGGITQSPKYLFRKEGQNVTLSCEQNLNHDAMYWYRQDPGQGLRLIYYSQIVNDFQKGDIAEGYSVSREKKESFPLTVTSAQKNPTAFYLCASSIGTSGRVTNTGELFFGEGSRLTVL.